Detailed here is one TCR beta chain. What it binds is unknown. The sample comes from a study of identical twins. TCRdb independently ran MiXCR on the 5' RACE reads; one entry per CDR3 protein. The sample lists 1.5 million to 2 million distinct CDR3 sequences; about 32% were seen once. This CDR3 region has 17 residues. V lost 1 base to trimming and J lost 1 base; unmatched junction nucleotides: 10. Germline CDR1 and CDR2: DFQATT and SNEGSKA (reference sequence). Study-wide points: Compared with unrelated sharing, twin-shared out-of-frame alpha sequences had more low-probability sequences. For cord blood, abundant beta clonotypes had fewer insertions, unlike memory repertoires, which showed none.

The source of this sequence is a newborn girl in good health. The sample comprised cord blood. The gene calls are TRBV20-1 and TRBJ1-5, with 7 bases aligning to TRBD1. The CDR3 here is CSARAVTGRDSNQPQHF. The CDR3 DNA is TGCAGTGCTAGAGCTGTGACAGGGAGGGACAGCAATCAGCCCCAGCATTTT.